The 14 T cell receptor beta chains presented below share a single source sample, sequenced in a study of T cells in localized non-small cell lung cancer. The data were produced by immunoSEQ multiplex PCR, yet TCRdb's version contains in-frame clones alone and is incomplete. The sample yields fewer than 40,000 clones, roughly nine tenths seen once. Sequencing was performed on peripheral blood mononuclear cells, taken before any cancer treatment. These receptors were taken from a man aged 35 to 69 with stage III lung adenocarcinoma.

This chain joins TRBV18 and TRBJ1-5; D not resolved. CDR1 and CDR2 from the germline V gene are KGHSH and LQKENI. V shed 2 bases and J shed 11 bases, with 13 bases lying between them. The CDR3 covers 13 residues. The CDR3 sequence is CASSPGVRAAQHF. CDR3 sequence (DNA): TGTGCCAGCTCACCAGGCGTCCGGGCAGCCCAGCATTTT.

J is TRBJ1-1 and V is TRBV30; D is ambiguous. The CDR3 is made up of 15 amino acids. V gave up 2 bases and J gave up 1 base, with 14 bases separating them. Per the germline V gene, CDR1 is GTSNPN and CDR2 is SVGIG (reference sequence). The CDR3 nucleotides read TGTGCCTGGAGTCCTTCACCCATTGAGAACACTGAAGCTTTCTTT. Its translation: CAWSPSPIENTEAFF.

The V call is TRBV7-3, the J call TRBJ2-2, with D perhaps matching TRBD2 (6 bases). Germline assignment: CDR1 SGHTA and CDR2 FQGTGA. Trimming pared 2 bases from V and 4 bases from J, leaving 17 bases between. The CDR3 covers 17 residues. Written as DNA, the CDR3 is TGTGCCAGCAGCTTAGAACTTGGAGGGAGTAGCACCGGGGAGCTGTTTTTT. Translated, it gives CASSLELGGSSTGELFF. The full variable domain, its missing parts supplied by reference TRBV7-3 and TRBJ2-2, is GAGVSQTPSNKVTEKGKYVELRCDPISGHTALYWYRQSLGQGPEFLIYFQGTGAADDSGLPNDRFFAVRPEGSVSTLKIQRTERGDSAVYLCASSLELGGSSTGELFFGEGSRLTVL.

V usage is TRBV7-2 and J usage is TRBJ1-1; D is unresolved. Germline loops: CDR1 SGHTA, CDR2 FQGNSA. The CDR3 length is 12 residues. Trimming took off 2 bases at V and 10 bases at J, with 11 bases between the two ends. CDR3 in DNA: TGTGCCAGCAGCTTATTTGGGTCTGGAGCTTTCTTT. Residues: CASSLFGSGAFF.

The V and J genes are TRBV4-2 and TRBJ1-5; 9 bases are a match to TRBD1. The CDR3 totals 18 residues. Trimming at V came to 3 bases and at J to 1 base, leaving 10 bases not matched to a gene. The germline V gene encodes CDR1 LGHNA and CDR2 YNFKEQ. In nucleotides, the CDR3 is TGTGCCAGCAGCCAGGCTCCGACGGGGACAGGGAGCAATCAGCCCCAGCATTTT. Translating it yields CASSQAPTGTGSNQPQHF.

The chain joins TRBV6-4 to TRBJ2-6; perhaps TRBD2 as D (5 bases). This CDR3 spans 15 amino acids. Trimming took off 0 bases at V and 4 bases at J, with 7 bases between the two ends. The germline gives CDR1 MRHNA, CDR2 SNTAGT. CDR3 sequence: CASSDSGSGANVLTF. The CDR3 DNA follows: TGTGCCAGCAGTGACTCAGGGAGCGGGGCCAACGTCCTGACTTTC.

CDR3 nucleotide sequence: TGTGCCAGCAGCCTCCTACCGGGACAGGGGAGCGACGAGCAGTACTTC. Its protein product is CASSLLPGQGSDEQYF. The V call is TRBV7-9, the J call TRBJ2-7, with 10 nucleotides matching TRBD1. Trimming removed 5 bases from V and 5 bases from J; junction bases left unmatched: 12. There are 16 residues in the CDR3. Germline values: CDR1 SEHNR, CDR2 FQNEAQ (reference sequence).

The CDR3, as DNA: TGCAGTGCTGGGATGCCTGAAGCTTTCTTT. It yields the protein CSAGMPEAFF. The chain couples TRBV20-1 to TRBJ1-1; no clear D gene. In germline, CDR1 is DFQATT, CDR2 SNEGSKA (reference sequence). The CDR3 is 10 residues long. Trimming took 5 bases from V and 6 from J, leaving 7 bases between them.

The V call is TRBV19, the J call TRBJ1-5; TRBD1 matches at 7 bases. The germline V gene has CDR1 LNHDA and CDR2 SQIVND (reference sequence). CDR3 length: 15 amino acids. J lost 0 bases, V lost 4 bases, and 3 bases had no gene match. The chain's CDR3 is CASSTDRNSNQPQHF. As DNA, the CDR3 is TGTGCCAGTAGTACGGACAGGAATAGCAATCAGCCCCAGCATTTT.

The genes are TRBV30 and TRBJ2-1, with D tentatively TRBD2 (5 bases). V lost 4 bases, J lost 2 bases, and 12 bases lay in between. Germline V gene data show CDR1 as GTSNPN and CDR2 as SVGIG (reference sequence). The CDR3 extends over 14 amino acids. The CDR3, as DNA: TGTGCCTGGATCGAAGCGGAGACCTACAATGAGCAGTTCTTC. Its translation: CAWIEAETYNEQFF. Full variable domain (outside the CDR3, taken from reference TRBV30 and TRBJ2-1): SQTIHQWPATLVQPVGSPLSLECTVEGTSNPNLYWYRQAAGRGLQLLFYSVGIGQISSEVPQNLSASRPQDRQFILSSKKLLLSDSGFYLCAWIEAETYNEQFFGPGTRLTVL.

This rearrangement joins TRBV15 to TRBJ2-1, with 13 nucleotides matching TRBD2. CDR3 size: 17 residues. The germline gives CDR1 LNHNV, CDR2 YYDKDF (reference sequence). J was trimmed by 4 bases and V by 3 bases; bases with no gene match: 6. The DNA of the CDR3 is TGTGCCACCAGCAGGACTAGCGGGGGGTCACCATACAATGAGCAGTTCTTC. The encoded protein is CATSRTSGGSPYNEQFF.

This clone has a single count. This rearrangement joins TRBV5-6 to TRBJ1-2; TRBD1 might be the D (6 bases). Germline V gives CDR1 SGHDT, CDR2 YYEEEE. This CDR3 region has 16 residues. V lost 3 bases and J 4 bases, leaving 19 bases between the germline ends. The CDR3, as DNA: TGTGCCAGCAGCTCCGACGTTAACAGGGAAATCTATGGCTACACCTTC. Its translation: CASSSDVNREIYGYTF.

The V call is TRBV7-3, the J call TRBJ1-2; TRBD1 might be the D (5 bases). Germline V gene sequence: CDR1 SGHTA, CDR2 FQGTGA. The germline V and J ends were trimmed by 5 bases and 1 base, with 14 bases remaining between them. This CDR3 comprises 15 residues. This chain's CDR3 is CASSPRTSDNYGYTF. Written as DNA, the CDR3 is TGTGCCAGCAGCCCCCGGACATCCGATAACTATGGCTACACCTTC. The complete variable domain, with remaining parts taken from reference TRBV7-3 and TRBJ1-2, reads GAGVSQTPSNKVTEKGKYVELRCDPISGHTALYWYRQSLGQGPEFLIYFQGTGAADDSGLPNDRFFAVRPEGSVSTLKIQRTERGDSAVYLCASSPRTSDNYGYTFGSGTRLTVV.

This chain uses TRBV7-3 with TRBJ2-5; the match to TRBD2 covers 10 bases. J was trimmed by 2 bases and V by 5 bases; bases with no gene match: 11. The CDR3 runs to 17 residues. Looked up from germline, CDR1 is SGHTA and CDR2 is FQGTGA. DNA for the CDR3: TGTGCCAGCAGCCAGGGCCGGCCTAGCGGGGGACAAGAGACCCAGTACTTC. Encoded protein: CASSQGRPSGGQETQYF. Looking up the rest from reference TRBV7-3 and TRBJ2-5 gives the full variable domain: GAGVSQTPSNKVTEKGKYVELRCDPISGHTALYWYRQSLGQGPEFLIYFQGTGAADDSGLPNDRFFAVRPEGSVSTLKIQRTERGDSAVYLCASSQGRPSGGQETQYFGPGTRLLVL.